These 10 T cell receptor beta chains were all obtained from the same sample, sequenced in a study of T cell repertoires in cytomegalovirus infection. Using its own MiXCR run on the reads, TCRdb lists one record per CDR3 protein. The table includes about 440,000 distinct CDR3 sequences, under 40% detected once. The sample consisted of PBMCs. Receptors were obtained from a human donor in good health (CMV status not recorded). Some clones in this sample may be carry-over from other donors' samples.

This clonotype was found a few times. J is TRBJ2-6 and V is TRBV7-2; D possibly corresponds to TRBD2 (6 bases). The ends were cut back, 7 bases at V and 2 bases at J, with 12 bases in the middle. CDR3 length: 15 amino acids. Germline CDR1 is SGHTA and CDR2 is FQGNSA. CDR3 sequence: CASNSRGAGANVLTF. The CDR3 nucleotides are TGTGCCAGCAACTCACGCGGGGCTGGGGCCAACGTCCTGACTTTC.

This clonotype has a count of ten or more. V usage is TRBV28 and J usage is TRBJ2-3; D ambiguous. Germline V gene data show CDR1 as MDHEN and CDR2 as SYDVKM. This CDR3 is built from 14 residues. The V end was cut by 6 bases, the J end by 7 bases, with 17 bases between. CDR3 in amino acids: CASSSPQRTNTQYF. For the CDR3, the DNA is TGTGCCAGCAGCTCCCCACAGCGAACGAATACGCAGTATTTT.

The genes are TRBV19 and TRBJ1-5; TRBD1 might be the D (5 bases). Germline lookup yields CDR1 LNHDA and CDR2 SQIVND (reference sequence). This CDR3 has 14 amino acids. Trimming removed 3 bases at V and 10 bases at J, with 16 bases between. The CDR3 loop is CASSILGRTRPQHF. The CDR3 DNA reads as TGTGCCAGTAGTATCCTGGGACGGACGAGACCCCAGCATTTT.

This clonotype showed up just a few times. The rearrangement links TRBV10-3 to TRBJ2-1, with D possibly being TRBD1 (6 bases). CDR1 ENHRY and CDR2 SYGVKD come from the germline V gene. Trimming left V 6 bases short and J 7 bases short, with 13 bases between. This CDR3 is 13 amino acids long. The CDR3 loop reads CAISPPDRNEQFF. The DNA of the CDR3 is TGTGCCATCAGCCCCCCGGACAGAAATGAGCAGTTCTTC.

The chain carries TRBV2 and TRBJ2-5, with 9 bases that match TRBD2. V was clipped by 6 bases and J by 4 bases; unmatched bases: 6. The CDR3 extends over 14 amino acids. Germline V gene sequence: CDR1 SNHLY, CDR2 FYNNEI. The CDR3: CASRPGLASETQYF. CDR3 nucleotides: TGTGCCAGCAGGCCAGGACTAGCGTCAGAGACCCAGTACTTC.

The gene calls are TRBV11-1 and TRBJ1-1; D unresolved. The V gene's germline CDR1 is SGHAT and CDR2 FQDESV (reference sequence). V was clipped by 1 base and J by 6 bases, with 18 bases between them. The CDR3 has 16 residues. CDR3: CASSLVAGPKGAEAFF. The DNA for the CDR3 is TGTGCCAGCAGCTTAGTCGCCGGGCCAAAAGGAGCTGAAGCTTTCTTT.

This clonotype occurred many times. The gene calls are TRBV12-3 or TRBV12-4 and TRBJ1-5; a weak D match, TRBD1 (5 bases). V dropped 1 base and J dropped 3 bases, with 13 bases sitting between them. This CDR3 region has 16 residues. The CDR3 spells CASSLGGQLNNQPQHF. The CDR3 nucleotides read TGTGCCAGCAGTTTAGGGGGCCAGCTAAACAATCAGCCCCAGCATTTT.

The chain combines TRBV19 with TRBJ1-5; D is perhaps TRBD1 (6 bases). Germline assignment: CDR1 LNHDA and CDR2 SQIVND (reference sequence). The V end lost 11 bases, the J end lost 9 bases, and 11 bases lay between the germline ends. This CDR3 has 10 residues. CDR3 region: CAAGVSPQHF. Here the CDR3 DNA reads TGTGCCGCAGGGGTATCGCCCCAGCATTTT.

The chain employs TRBV27 and TRBJ2-7; TRBD1 matches 8 bases. Germline CDR1 and CDR2: MNHEY and SMNVEV (reference sequence). V dropped 3 bases and J dropped 3; count of bases not matched to a gene: 4. This CDR3 is built from 14 residues. CDR3 DNA sequence: TGTGCCAGCAGTTTGACAGGGGTGAGCTACGAGCAGTACTTC. It codes for CASSLTGVSYEQYF.

This clonotype occurred many times. V gene TRBV10-2 combines with J gene TRBJ1-4; D gene uncertain. The V end lost 5 bases, the J end lost 0 bases, and 4 bases lay between the germline ends. The CDR3 totals 13 residues. Germline V gene sequence: CDR1 WSHSY, CDR2 SAAADI. In nucleotides, the CDR3 is TGCGCCAGCAGTCCTGCAACTAATGAAAAACTGTTTTTT. Translation gives CASSPATNEKLFF.